The clone carrying this T cell receptor beta chain came up many times. These data belong to a study of T-cell reconstitution after alpha-beta-depleted transplantation in children. TCRbeta library construction was performed incorporating unique molecular identifiers. TCRdb recomputed calls from the PCR reads with MiXCR, one row per CDR3 protein. The profile shows fewer than 1 million distinct CDR3 sequences, about 15% of them singletons. The sequence came from a male patient between 10 and 17 years old who had a stem cell transplant for acute lymphoblastic leukemia, so the T cells may come from the graft donor. Sample: PBMCs, mostly from graft donor cells, taken 360 days after TCRalphabeta/CD19-depleted stem cell transplant.

DNA for the CDR3: TGCAGCGTTAGGGAGGCAGATACGCAGTATTTT. Encoded protein: CSVREADTQYF. The chain combines TRBV29-1 with TRBJ2-3, with a possible D match to TRBD2 (6 bases). This CDR3 is 11 amino acids long. V was cut by 5 bases and J by 4 bases, with 7 bases left in between. Germline values: CDR1 SQVTM, CDR2 ANQGSEA.